These 5 T cell receptor beta chains were all obtained from the same sample, sequenced in a study of cytomegalovirus exposure and HLA in healthy donors. Vbeta (60) and Jbeta (13) primers were used in the PCR. Generated by immunoSEQ multiplex PCR, the TCRdb table keeps only in-frame clones and is missing some. The sample lists approximately 180,000 clones; roughly 87% were seen once. Sequences were obtained from PBMCs. Receptors originate from a girl under three years old in good health and CMV-seronegative.

This chain links TRBV11-2 with TRBJ2-5, with 8 bases fitting TRBD2. The CDR3 runs 13 residues. V shed 0 bases and J 9 bases; nucleotides not matched to a gene: 3. Germline CDR1 and CDR2: SGHAT and FQNNGV. The CDR3 DNA reads as TGTGCCAGCAGCTTAGACGGGAGGGCCTCCCAGTACTTC. Its translation: CASSLDGRASQYF.

J is TRBJ2-2 and V is TRBV9; D not resolved. Deletions cut 7 bases from V and 1 base from J, with 8 bases between. This CDR3 spans 13 amino acids. CDR1 SGDLS and CDR2 YYNGEE come from the germline V gene. The CDR3 loop is CASEAENTGELFF. As DNA, the CDR3 is TGTGCCAGCGAGGCTGAGAACACCGGGGAGCTGTTTTTT.

The rearrangement joins TRBV10-3 to TRBJ2-7; D may be TRBD2 (5 bases). Germline lookup yields CDR1 ENHRY and CDR2 SYGVKD. Trimming removed 3 bases from V and 7 bases from J, with 13 bases in between. This CDR3 comprises 13 residues. In nucleotides, the CDR3 is TGTGCCATCAGTGACAACACGCCGGGAGAGCAGTACTTC. It is translated as CAISDNTPGEQYF.

The gene calls are TRBV10-2 and TRBJ1-1; no reliable D call. V dropped 2 bases and J dropped 0 bases, with 7 bases sitting between them. CDR3 size: 14 residues. The germline CDR1 and CDR2 sequences are WSHSY and SAAADI. The CDR3 DNA sequence: TGCGCCAGCAGTGAGGGCCAGATGAACACTGAAGCTTTCTTT. Translated: CASSEGQMNTEAFF.

The rearrangement joins TRBV4-3 to TRBJ1-1; the D gene is possibly TRBD1 (6 bases). Germline V gene sequence: CDR1 LGHNA, CDR2 YSLEER. CDR3 length equals 14 residues. Trimming took off 4 bases at V and 4 bases at J, with 13 bases between the two ends. CDR3 nucleotide sequence: TGCGCCAGCAGCCGCGTACAGGGAAGCACTGAAGCTTTCTTT. Amino acids: CASSRVQGSTEAFF.